This T cell receptor (beta chain) appears in the sequencing data of a study of technical replicates of blood from a few donors. V shed 1 base and J shed 4 bases, with 7 bases lying between them. CDR3 size: 13 residues. Looked up from germline, CDR1 is SGHKS and CDR2 is YYEKEE (reference sequence). Clones were read by immunoSEQ multiplex PCR, and TCRdb kept only the in-frame ones, dropping some. Counted here are about 84,000 clones, 98% occurring once; the ten biggest clones make up approximately 0.15%. V is TRBV5-5 and J is TRBJ2-3; D is ambiguous. Sequenced material: T cells isolated from PBMCs. The TCR originated in a human donor in good health. CDR3 in DNA: TGTGCCAGCAGCTTGTGGCTAGCAGATACGCAGTATTTT. It codes for CASSLWLADTQYF.